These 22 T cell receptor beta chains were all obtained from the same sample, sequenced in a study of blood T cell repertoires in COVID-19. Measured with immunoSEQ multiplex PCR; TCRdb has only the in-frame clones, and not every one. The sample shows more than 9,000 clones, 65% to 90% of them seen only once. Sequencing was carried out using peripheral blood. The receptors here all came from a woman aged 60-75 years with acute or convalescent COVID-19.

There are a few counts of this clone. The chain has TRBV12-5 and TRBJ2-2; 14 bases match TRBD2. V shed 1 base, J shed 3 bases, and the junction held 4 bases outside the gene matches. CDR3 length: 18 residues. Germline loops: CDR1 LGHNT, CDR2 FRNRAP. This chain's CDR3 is CASGLGLAGGTDTGELFF. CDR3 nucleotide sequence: TGTGCTAGTGGTTTGGGACTAGCGGGGGGGACGGACACCGGGGAGCTGTTTTTT.

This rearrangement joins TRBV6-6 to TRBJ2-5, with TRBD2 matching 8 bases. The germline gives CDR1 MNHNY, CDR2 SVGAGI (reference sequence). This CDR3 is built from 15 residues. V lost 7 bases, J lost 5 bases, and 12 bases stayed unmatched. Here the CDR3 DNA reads TGTGCCAGCAAAGGTCTGACGGGGGGGCAGGAGACCCAGTACTTC. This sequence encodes CASKGLTGGQETQYF.

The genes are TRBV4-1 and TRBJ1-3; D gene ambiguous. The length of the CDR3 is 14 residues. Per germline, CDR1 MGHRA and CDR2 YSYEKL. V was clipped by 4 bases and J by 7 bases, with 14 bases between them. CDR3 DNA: TGCGCCAGCAGCCTCCCCTTAACCGGGAACACCATATATTTT. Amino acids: CASSLPLTGNTIYF.

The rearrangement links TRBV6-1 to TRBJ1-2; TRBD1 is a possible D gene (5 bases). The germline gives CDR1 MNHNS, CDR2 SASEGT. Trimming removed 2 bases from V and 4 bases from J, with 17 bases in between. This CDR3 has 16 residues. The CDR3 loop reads CASSEHTGDRGYGYTF. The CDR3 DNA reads TGTGCCAGCAGTGAACACACGGGCGACAGAGGCTATGGCTACACCTTC.

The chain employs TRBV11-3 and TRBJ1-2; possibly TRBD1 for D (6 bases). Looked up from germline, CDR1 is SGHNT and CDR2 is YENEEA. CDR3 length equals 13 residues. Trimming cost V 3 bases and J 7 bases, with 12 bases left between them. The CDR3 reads CASSLTGVGGYTF. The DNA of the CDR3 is TGTGCCAGCAGCTTGACAGGAGTGGGTGGCTACACCTTC.

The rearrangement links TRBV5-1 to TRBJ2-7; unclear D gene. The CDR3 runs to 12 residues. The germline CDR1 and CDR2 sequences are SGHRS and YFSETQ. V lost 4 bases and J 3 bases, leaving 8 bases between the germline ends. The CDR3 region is CASSPDNYEQYF. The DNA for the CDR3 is TGCGCCAGCAGCCCAGACAACTACGAGCAGTACTTC.

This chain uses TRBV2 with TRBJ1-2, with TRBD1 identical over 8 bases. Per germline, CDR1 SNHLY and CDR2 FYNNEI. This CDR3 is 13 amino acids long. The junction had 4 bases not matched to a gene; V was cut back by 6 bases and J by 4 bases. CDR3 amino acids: CASRETGGYGYTF. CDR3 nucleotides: TGTGCCAGCAGGGAAACAGGGGGCTATGGCTACACCTTC.

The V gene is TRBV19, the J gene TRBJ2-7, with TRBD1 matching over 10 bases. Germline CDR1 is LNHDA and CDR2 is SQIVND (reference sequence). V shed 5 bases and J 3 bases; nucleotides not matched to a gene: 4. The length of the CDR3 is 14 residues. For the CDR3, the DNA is TGTGCCAGTAGTCCCCGGACAGGGGGCTACGAGCAGTACTTC. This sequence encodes CASSPRTGGYEQYF. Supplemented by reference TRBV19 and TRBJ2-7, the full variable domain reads DGGITQSPKYLFRKEGQNVTLSCEQNLNHDAMYWYRQDPGQGLRLIYYSQIVNDFQKGDIAEGYSVSREKKESFPLTVTSAQKNPTAFYLCASSPRTGGYEQYFGPGTRLTVT.

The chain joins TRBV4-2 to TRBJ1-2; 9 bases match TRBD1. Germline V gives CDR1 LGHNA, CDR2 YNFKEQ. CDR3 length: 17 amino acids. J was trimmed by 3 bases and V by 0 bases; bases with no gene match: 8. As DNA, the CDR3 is TGTGCCAGCAGCCAAGATGAACAGGGGGCGAGGTACTATGGCTACACCTTC. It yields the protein CASSQDEQGARYYGYTF.

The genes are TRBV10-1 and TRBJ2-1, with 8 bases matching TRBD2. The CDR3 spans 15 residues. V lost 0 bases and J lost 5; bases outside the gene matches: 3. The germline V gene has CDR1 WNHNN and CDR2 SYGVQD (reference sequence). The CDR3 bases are TGCGCCAGCAGTGAGTCGAGCGGGGGACACAATGAGCAGTTCTTC. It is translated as CASSESSGGHNEQFF.

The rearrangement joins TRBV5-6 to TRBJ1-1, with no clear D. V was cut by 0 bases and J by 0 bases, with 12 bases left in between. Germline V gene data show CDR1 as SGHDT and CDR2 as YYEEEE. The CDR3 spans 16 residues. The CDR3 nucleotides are TGTGCCAGCAGCTTGGCCCCGGCCGGGATGAACACTGAAGCTTTCTTT. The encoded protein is CASSLAPAGMNTEAFF.

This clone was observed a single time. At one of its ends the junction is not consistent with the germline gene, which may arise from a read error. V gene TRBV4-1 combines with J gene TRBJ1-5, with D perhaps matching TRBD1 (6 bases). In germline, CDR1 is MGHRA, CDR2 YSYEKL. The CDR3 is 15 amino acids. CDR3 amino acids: CASGQGTNSNQPQHF. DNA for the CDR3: TGCGCCAGCGGCCAAGGGACAAATAGCAATCAGCCCCAGCATTTT.

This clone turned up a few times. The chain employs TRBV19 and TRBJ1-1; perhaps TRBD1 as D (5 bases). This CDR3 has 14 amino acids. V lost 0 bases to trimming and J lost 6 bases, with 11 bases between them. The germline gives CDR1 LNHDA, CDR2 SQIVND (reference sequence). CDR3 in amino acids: CASSIDRDRAEAFF. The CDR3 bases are TGTGCCAGTAGTATAGACAGGGATCGGGCTGAAGCTTTCTTT.

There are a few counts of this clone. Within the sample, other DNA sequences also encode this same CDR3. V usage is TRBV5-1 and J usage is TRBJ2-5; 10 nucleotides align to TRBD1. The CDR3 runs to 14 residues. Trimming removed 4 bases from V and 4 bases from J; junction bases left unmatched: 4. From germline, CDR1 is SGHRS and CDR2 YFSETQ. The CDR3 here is CASSTRTGGETQYF. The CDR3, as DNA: TGCGCCAGCAGCACCAGGACAGGGGGAGAGACCCAGTACTTC. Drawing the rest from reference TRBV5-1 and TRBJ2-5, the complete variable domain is KAGVTQTPRYLIKTRGQQVTLSCSPISGHRSVSWYQQTPGQGLQFLFEYFSETQRNKGNFPGRFSGRQFSNSRSEMNVSTLELGDSALYLCASSTRTGGETQYFGPGTRLLVL.

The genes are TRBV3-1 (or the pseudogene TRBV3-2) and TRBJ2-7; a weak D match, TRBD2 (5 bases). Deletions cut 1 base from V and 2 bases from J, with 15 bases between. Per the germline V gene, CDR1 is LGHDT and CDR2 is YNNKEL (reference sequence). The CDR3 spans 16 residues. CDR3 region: CASSQGLVVGAYEQYF. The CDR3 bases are TGTGCCAGCAGCCAAGGTCTGGTGGTCGGGGCCTACGAGCAGTACTTC.

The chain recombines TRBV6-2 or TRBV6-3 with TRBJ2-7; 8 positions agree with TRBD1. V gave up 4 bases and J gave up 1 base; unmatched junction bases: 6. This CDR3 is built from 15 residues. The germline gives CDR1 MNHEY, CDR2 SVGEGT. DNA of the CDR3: TGTGCCAGCAGTTCCTCGACAGGGGATTCCTACGAGCAGTACTTC. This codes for CASSSSTGDSYEQYF.

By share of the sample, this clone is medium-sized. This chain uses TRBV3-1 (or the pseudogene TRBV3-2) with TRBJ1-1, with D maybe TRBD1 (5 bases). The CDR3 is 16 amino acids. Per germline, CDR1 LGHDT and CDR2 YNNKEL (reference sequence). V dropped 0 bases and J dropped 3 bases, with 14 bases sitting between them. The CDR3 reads CASSQDGTHGYTEAFF. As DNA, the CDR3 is TGTGCCAGCAGCCAAGATGGGACTCACGGGTACACTGAAGCTTTCTTT.

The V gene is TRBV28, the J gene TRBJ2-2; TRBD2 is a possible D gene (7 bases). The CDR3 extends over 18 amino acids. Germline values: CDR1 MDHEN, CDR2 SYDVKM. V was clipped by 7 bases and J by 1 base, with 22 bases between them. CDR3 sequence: CASTHSGGGRVNTGELFF. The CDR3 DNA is TGTGCCAGCACCCATTCTGGCGGGGGCAGGGTGAACACCGGGGAGCTGTTTTTT.

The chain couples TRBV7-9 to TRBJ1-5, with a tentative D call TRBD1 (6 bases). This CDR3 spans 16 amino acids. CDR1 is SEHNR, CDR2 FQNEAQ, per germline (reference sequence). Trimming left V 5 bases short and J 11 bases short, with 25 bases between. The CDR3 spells CASSRQSRGFAGAQHF. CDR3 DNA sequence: TGTGCCAGCAGCCGACAGTCCAGGGGCTTTGCAGGGGCCCAGCATTTT.

The CDR3 protein is CASSYTGGTRAVYTQYF. As DNA, the CDR3 is TGTGCCAGCAGTTATACGGGCGGGACTAGAGCCGTTTATACGCAGTATTTT. The gene calls are TRBV6-2 or TRBV6-3 and TRBJ2-3, with 8 bases lining up with TRBD2. This CDR3 has 17 amino acids. Germline V gene lookup returns CDR1 MNHEY and CDR2 SVGEGT. The trim removed 3 bases at V and 7 bases at J, leaving 15 bases unmatched.

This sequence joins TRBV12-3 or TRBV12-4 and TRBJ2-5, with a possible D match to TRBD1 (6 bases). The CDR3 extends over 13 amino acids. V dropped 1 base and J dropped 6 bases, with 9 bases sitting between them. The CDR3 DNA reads TGTGCCAGCAGTTTAGGGGGGCCAAAGACCCAGTACTTC. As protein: CASSLGGPKTQYF.

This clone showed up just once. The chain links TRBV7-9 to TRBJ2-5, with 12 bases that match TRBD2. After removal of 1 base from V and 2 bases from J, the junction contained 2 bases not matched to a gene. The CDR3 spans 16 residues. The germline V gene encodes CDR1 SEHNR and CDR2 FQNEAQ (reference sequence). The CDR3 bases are TGTGCCAGCAGCTTAGGACTAGCGGGGGTACAAGAGACCCAGTACTTC. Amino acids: CASSLGLAGVQETQYF.